The clone carrying this TCR beta chain showed up many times. The sample comes from a study of Graves' ophthalmopathy and Graves' hyperthyroidism. Background on the study: The authors collected peripheral blood at initial diagnosis, before any treatment.

The study recruited hyperthyroidism patients aged 18 to 65 who were newly diagnosed, under 2 months' duration. Patients were diagnosed from clinical symptoms, serum thyroxine, TRAb, thyroid ultrasound and orbital computed tomography. From RNA, the CDR3 regions of TCR beta chains were amplified and sequenced. HTBI primers were used in a first-round RT-PCR, which preceded a second-round multiplex PCR. TCRdb reprocessed the multiplex PCR reads with MiXCR, giving one entry per CDR3 protein. The sample holds around 400,000 distinct CDR3 sequences, around 21% seen once. V lost 0 bases, J lost 0 bases, and 9 bases lay in between. Germline V CDR1 and CDR2: LGHNA, YSLEER. The CDR3 sequence is 16 residues long.

The clonotype comes from a woman younger than 35 with stable Graves' hyperthyroidism. V is TRBV4-3 and J is TRBJ1-3; no definite D call. Sequenced sample: peripheral blood. The CDR3 DNA follows: TGCGCCAGCAGCCAAGATCTGGCGAACTCTGGAAACACCATATATTTT. Its protein product is CASSQDLANSGNTIYF.